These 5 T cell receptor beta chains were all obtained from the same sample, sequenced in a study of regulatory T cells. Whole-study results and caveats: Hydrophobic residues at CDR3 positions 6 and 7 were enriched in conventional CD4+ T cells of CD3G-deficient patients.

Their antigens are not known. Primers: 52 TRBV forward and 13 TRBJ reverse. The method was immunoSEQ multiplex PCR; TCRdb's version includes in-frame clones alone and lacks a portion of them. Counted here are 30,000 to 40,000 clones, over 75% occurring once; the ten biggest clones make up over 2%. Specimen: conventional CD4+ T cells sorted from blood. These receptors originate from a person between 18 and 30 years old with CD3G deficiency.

CDR3 sequence: CASSPGTSGRGPDTQYF. In DNA, the CDR3 is TGCGCCAGCAGCCCTGGGACTAGCGGGAGAGGACCAGATACGCAGTATTTT. V gene TRBV5-1 combines with J gene TRBJ2-3; 14 nucleotides agree with TRBD2. The CDR3 length is 17 residues. The junction had 8 bases not matched to a gene; V was cut back by 4 bases and J by 4 bases. The germline V gene has CDR1 SGHRS and CDR2 YFSETQ.

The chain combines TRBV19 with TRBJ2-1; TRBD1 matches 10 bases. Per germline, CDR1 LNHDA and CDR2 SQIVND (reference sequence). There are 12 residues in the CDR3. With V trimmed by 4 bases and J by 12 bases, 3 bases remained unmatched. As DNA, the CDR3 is TGTGCCAGTAGTACACGGACAGGGGGGCAGTTCTTC. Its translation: CASSTRTGGQFF.

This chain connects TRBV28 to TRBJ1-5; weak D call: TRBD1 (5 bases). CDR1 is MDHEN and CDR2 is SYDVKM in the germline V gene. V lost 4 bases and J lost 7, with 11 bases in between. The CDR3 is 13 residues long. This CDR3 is CASSSGRGQPQHF. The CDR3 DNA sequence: TGTGCCAGCAGTTCAGGGAGAGGCCAGCCCCAGCATTTT. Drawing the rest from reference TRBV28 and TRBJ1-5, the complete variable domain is DVKVTQSSRYLVKRTGEKVFLECVQDMDHENMFWYRQDPGLGLRLIYFSYDVKMKEKGDIPEGYSVSREKKERFSLILESASTNQTSMYLCASSSGRGQPQHFGDGTRLSIL.

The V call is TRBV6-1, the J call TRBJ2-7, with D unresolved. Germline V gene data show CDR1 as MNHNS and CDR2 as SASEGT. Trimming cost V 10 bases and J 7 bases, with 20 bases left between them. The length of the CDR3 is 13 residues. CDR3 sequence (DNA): TGTGCCACCTCCTTCGACCTCCCTAGTGAGCAGTACTTC. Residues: CATSFDLPSEQYF.

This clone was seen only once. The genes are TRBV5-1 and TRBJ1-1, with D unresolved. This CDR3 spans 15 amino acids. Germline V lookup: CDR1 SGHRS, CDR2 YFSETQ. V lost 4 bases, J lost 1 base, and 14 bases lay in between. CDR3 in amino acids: CASSRLPGGNTEAFF. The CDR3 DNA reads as TGCGCCAGCAGCCGATTACCGGGAGGGAACACTGAAGCTTTCTTT.